The sequence of this T cell receptor beta chain was determined in a study of radiation and T cells in renal cell carcinoma (dated by TCRdb to 2020 to 2022). Background on the whole study: TCR beta sequencing covered 55 or so samples in total, comprising around 25 tumors and approximately 27 peripheral blood samples. In the roughly 54 samples combined, 4,016,671 unique CDR3 nucleotide sequences were found, encoding 2,658,974 unique CDR3 amino acid sequences.

Of note for this clone: Its antigen has not been determined. The input lacks base qualities; no much larger clone sits a single base away.

Study-level results and caveats: Because the trial had a single-armed design, the trial could not examine how radiation dose or scheduling affected the TCR repertoire. Because pretreatment tumor biopsies were not available, the study could not determine whether clonotypes were already present within the tumor at baseline. Because only small tumor regions of approximately 1 g were available, intratumoral heterogeneity was not captured. Higher TCR clonality was observed in irradiated tumors than in controls, with an average of roughly 50% of the repertoire accounted for by the top 100 clonotypes, compared with around 40% in nephrectomy-only tumors. A greater number of dominant CDR3 motifs was detected in irradiated tumors than in control tumors, and a larger share of the repertoire was occupied by these motifs in irradiated tumors than in control tumors. In blood, the top tumor clonotypes increased from baseline to 2 weeks after radiation and then shrank by 4 weeks, which suggests a temporary expansion of tumor-resident clones.

TCR beta libraries were generated from genomic DNA with the immunoSEQ kit, following the manufacturer's recommendations. To prepare the libraries, a first multiplex PCR with proprietary primers was run, followed by a second PCR that added unique barcodes, and a bead cleanup was done after each round. Each sample batch included a kit-provided positive control reaction and a negative control reaction. The final libraries underwent checking on an Agilent 4200 TapeStation D1000 ScreenTape, volumetric pooling, and quantification by qPCR. An Illumina NextSeq500 fitted with a MidOutput 150-cycle cartridge performed the sequencing, running 156 Read1 cycles and 15 Index1 cycles with the kit's custom primers. The pooled library was loaded at 0.95 to 1 pM with 20% PhiX control spiked in. The published analysis was carried out like this. The vendor-processed data were analyzed in R, and a clonotype was defined as all T cells that share the same CDR3 nucleotide sequence. In the clone abundance analyses, frequencies were normalized to the 10,000 most abundant clones in each sample. Public T cell clones, which averaged fewer than five per sample, were excluded before analysis. Dominant motifs were analyzed with ImmunoMap using the PAM10 matrix, a gap penalty of 30, and a homology threshold of 0.3, and motifs with a cumulative frequency of at least 0.01 were considered dominant. A difference in abundance of at least 32-fold between compartments was used to define tumor-enriched and baseline blood-enriched clonotypes. Similarity between tumor and blood repertoires was quantified using the Baroni-Urbani and Buser coefficient, and groups were compared with two-tailed Wilcoxon tests in R. Entries here come from immuneACCESS through TCRdb and include only in-frame sequences with V and J called. Some clones fail to appear in such tables; in the studies checked, an unresolved V gene covers under half of the shortfall, and the cause of the remainder is unknown. V and J calls and clone size are those listed in that table; D and trimming were worked out from the DNA. The sample table holds 10,000 to 15,000 clones, of which 30% to 40% were seen once. Roughly 14% of the sample is in the top ten clones.

The CDR1 and CDR2 encoded by the germline V gene are MGHRA and YSYEKL. Counted from cysteine to phenylalanine, this CDR3 has 16 amino acids. Left in the record is the CDR3 DNA by itself, 48 bases read in frame from the first base. V is trimmed back by 1 base and J by 6 bases, and the junction contains 10 bases that no gene match accounts for. This sample's time point label indicates: tumor resected at nephrectomy. According to the study, the label for this sample's treatment or condition signals: 15 Gy SBRT to primary tumor, nephrectomy 4 weeks later. Samples were obtained from a clinical trial, in which 15 Gy stereotactic body radiation therapy was delivered to primary renal cell carcinomas and nephrectomy was performed 4 weeks later. All patients had renal cell carcinoma with clear cell pathology. The tumors were dissociated mechanically, digested with collagenase/hyaluronidase at 37 degrees C, processed in gentleMACS C tubes, and kept in liquid nitrogen. Genomic DNA for TCR sequencing was prepared using the QIAamp DNA Blood Mini Kit (Qiagen). Samples were included in the analyses only if all quality control checks were passed.

Sequencing was performed on tumor tissue, taken from a patient whose treatment included radiotherapy and nephrectomy. The source is a man aged 60 to 75 with renal cell carcinoma. The V gene is TRBV4-1 and the J gene is TRBJ2-7; TRBD1 aligns with 9 central bases. The DNA sequence reads TGCGCCAGCAGCCAAGGCCTGGGACAGGGAAATCGCGAGCAGTACTTC. Its protein reads: CASSQGLGQGNREQYF.